This entry lists 32 T cell receptor beta chains sequenced from one sample in a study of blood T cell repertoires in COVID-19. Generated by immunoSEQ multiplex PCR, the TCRdb table keeps only in-frame clones and is missing some. The table includes 200,000 to 300,000 clones, more than 75% detected once. The specimen sequenced was peripheral blood. The receptor source for this set is a woman aged 25 to 39 who had recovered from COVID-19.

This sequence joins TRBV27 and TRBJ2-7; 9 bases are a match to TRBD2. The CDR3 has 15 residues. In germline, CDR1 is MNHEY, CDR2 SMNVEV (reference sequence). After removal of 3 bases from V and 3 bases from J, the junction contained 6 bases not matched to a gene. The CDR3 nucleotides read TGTGCCAGCAGTTTCGGCCTAGCGGGGATCTACGAGCAGTACTTC. Residues: CASSFGLAGIYEQYF.

V is TRBV7-9 and J is TRBJ2-1, with 12 bases that match TRBD2. The germline V gene has CDR1 SEHNR and CDR2 FQNEAQ (reference sequence). The CDR3 contains 16 residues. V was pared by 6 bases and J by 2 bases, with 5 bases of the junction left unmatched. The CDR3 loop reads CASSETSGGPYNEQFF. CDR3 nucleotide sequence: TGTGCCAGCAGTGAGACTAGCGGGGGCCCCTACAATGAGCAGTTCTTC. The full variable domain, completed using reference TRBV7-9 and TRBJ2-1, is DTGVSQNPRHKITKRGQNVTFRCDPISEHNRLYWYRQTLGQGPEFLTYFQNEAQLEKSRLLSDRFSAERPKGSFSTLEIQRTEQGDSAMYLCASSETSGGPYNEQFFGPGTRLTVL.

The table lists this clone with a few counts. V gene TRBV7-7 combines with J gene TRBJ2-2, with D possibly being TRBD1 (5 bases). This CDR3 region has 15 residues. Trimming shortened V by 2 bases and J by 7 bases, and 14 bases separated the two germline ends. Germline values: CDR1 SSHAT, CDR2 FNYEAQ (reference sequence). CDR3 protein: CASSLRQGGIGELFF. DNA for the CDR3: TGTGCCAGCAGCTTAAGGCAGGGTGGGATCGGGGAGCTGTTTTTT.

The chain combines TRBV29-1 with TRBJ1-2, with 8 bases that match TRBD1. The CDR3 covers 12 residues. With 3 bases clipped from V and 5 bases from J, the junction kept 2 bases outside the gene matches. Germline V lookup: CDR1 SQVTM, CDR2 ANQGSEA. The CDR3 DNA is TGCAGCGTTGATAGACAGGGGTATGGCTACACCTTC. Protein sequence: CSVDRQGYGYTF.

The genes are TRBV6-1 and TRBJ1-1, with a weak D call TRBD1 (5 bases). This CDR3 is built from 14 residues. Trimming cost V 3 bases and J 4 bases, with 12 bases left between them. CDR1 and CDR2 from the germline V gene are MNHNS and SASEGT. This CDR3 reads CASSDHAGSTEAFF. CDR3 DNA sequence: TGTGCCAGCAGTGATCACGCAGGGTCCACTGAAGCTTTCTTT.

As regards this clone: In the same sample, other DNA sequences code for this CDR3. V is TRBV7-9 and J is TRBJ2-2, with 7 positions matching TRBD2. The CDR3 has 14 amino acids. Germline V CDR1 and CDR2: SEHNR, FQNEAQ (reference sequence). J was trimmed by 6 bases and V by 1 base; bases with no gene match: 2. The chain's CDR3 is CASSLGLAAGELFF. As DNA, the CDR3 is TGTGCCAGCAGCTTAGGACTAGCCGCCGGGGAGCTGTTTTTT.

The chain joins TRBV5-4 to TRBJ1-2, with a possible D match to TRBD1 (6 bases). The length of the CDR3 is 16 residues. Germline CDR1 and CDR2: SGHNT and YYREEE (reference sequence). Trimming left V 3 bases short and J 0 bases short, with 15 bases between. The CDR3 reads CASSSGIRTANYGYTF. The CDR3 DNA follows: TGTGCCAGCAGCTCCGGCATAAGGACAGCTAACTATGGCTACACCTTC.

The chain carries TRBV29-1 and TRBJ2-5; 11 bases align to TRBD2. V lost 4 bases and J lost 7; bases outside the gene matches: 17. This CDR3 comprises 17 residues. Germline V gene lookup returns CDR1 SQVTM and CDR2 ANQGSEA. DNA of the CDR3: TGCAGCGTTGCGTCCTATAGCGGGGGGGCCGTCCGCGGGACCCAGTACTTC. Translating it yields CSVASYSGGAVRGTQYF.

V gene TRBV9 combines with J gene TRBJ2-5, with TRBD2 matching 9 bases. The CDR3 totals 15 residues. V trimming: 1 base; J trimming: 7 bases; junction bases outside the gene matches: 8. Germline V gene data show CDR1 as SGDLS and CDR2 as YYNGEE. Here the CDR3 DNA reads TGTGCCAGCAGCGTAACCAGCGGGGGGCCGGTGACCCAGTACTTC. Its translation is CASSVTSGGPVTQYF.

The rearrangement links TRBV28 to TRBJ1-2; 10 nucleotides agree with TRBD1. The germline CDR1 and CDR2 sequences are MDHEN and SYDVKM. Trimming cost V 3 bases and J 6 bases; bases outside gene matches: 16. The CDR3 has 18 amino acids. CDR3 in DNA: TGTGCCAGCAGTTTCGACTGGGACAGGGGTAATGAAGACGATGGCTACACCTTC. The encoded protein is CASSFDWDRGNEDDGYTF.

This clone has a handful of counts. The chain has TRBV6-1 and TRBJ2-1, with 11 bases lining up with TRBD2. The germline V gene encodes CDR1 MNHNS and CDR2 SASEGT. CDR3 length: 19 residues. Germline trimming cut 4 bases from V and 4 bases from J; bases unmatched to any gene: 15. The CDR3 loop reads CASSALAGGRKVPYNEQFF. The CDR3 DNA reads as TGTGCCAGCAGTGCCCTAGCGGGGGGCCGTAAAGTCCCTTACAATGAGCAGTTCTTC.

This chain uses TRBV5-1 with TRBJ1-3; no firm D call. The germline V gene encodes CDR1 SGHRS and CDR2 YFSETQ. The CDR3 covers 14 residues. Trimming shortened V by 4 bases and J by 1 base, and 9 bases separated the two germline ends. CDR3 in amino acids: CASSLTGSGNTIYF. CDR3 DNA sequence: TGCGCCAGCAGCCTAACGGGATCTGGAAACACCATATATTTT.

This chain links TRBV15 with TRBJ2-5; no firm D call. Germline V gene lookup returns CDR1 LNHNV and CDR2 YYDKDF (reference sequence). The ends were cut back, 0 bases at V and 8 bases at J, with 7 bases in the middle. This CDR3 is 12 amino acids long. The chain's CDR3 is CATSRDSRTQYF. The CDR3 DNA sequence: TGTGCCACCAGCAGAGATTCCAGAACCCAGTACTTC.

There are a few counts of this clone. The chain couples TRBV6-4 to TRBJ2-3; 9 nucleotides align to TRBD2. The ends lost 3 bases at V and 4 bases at J; junction bases unmatched: 5. Germline CDR1 MRHNA, CDR2 SNTAGT. This CDR3 has 15 residues. The chain's CDR3 is CASSDGSGGSDTQYF. The DNA for the CDR3 is TGTGCCAGCAGTGATGGGAGCGGGGGGTCAGATACGCAGTATTTT.

The chain carries TRBV7-2 and TRBJ2-7; TRBD2 matches 12 bases. V lost 0 bases, J lost 2 bases, and 2 bases stayed unmatched. Germline lookup yields CDR1 SGHTA and CDR2 FQGNSA. This CDR3 comprises 16 residues. In DNA form, the CDR3 reads TGTGCCAGCAGCTTAGCCCCTAGCGGGGGGGCCTACGAGCAGTACTTC. Translated, it gives CASSLAPSGGAYEQYF.

Concerning this clone: Other DNA sequences of this sample code for an identical CDR3. The gene calls are TRBV5-1 and TRBJ2-3; the match to TRBD1 covers 7 bases. This CDR3 is 13 amino acids long. V was clipped by 7 bases and J by 2 bases; unmatched bases: 4. CDR1 and CDR2 from the germline V gene are SGHRS and YFSETQ. The CDR3 DNA sequence: TGCGCCAGCTCACAGGGGTACACAGATACGCAGTATTTT. It codes for CASSQGYTDTQYF.

The chain's CDR3 is CAIRGKGNTIYF. The CDR3 region has the DNA TGTGCCATAAGGGGCAAGGGAAACACCATATATTTT. The chain recombines TRBV19 with TRBJ1-3; TRBD1 is a possible D gene (5 bases). The CDR3 consists of 12 residues. Germline V CDR1 and CDR2: LNHDA, SQIVND (reference sequence). V lost 10 bases and J 4 bases, leaving 11 bases between the germline ends.

Here the CDR3 DNA reads TGTGCCAGCAGCGTAGGGAGGCAGGGGGACAATGAGCAGTTCTTC. This encodes CASSVGRQGDNEQFF. The rearrangement uses TRBV9 and TRBJ2-1; 7 nucleotides line up with TRBD1. V gave up 0 bases and J gave up 5 bases; unmatched junction bases: 5. The CDR3 is 15 residues long. Germline V gene sequence: CDR1 SGDLS, CDR2 YYNGEE.

This chain uses TRBV20-1 with TRBJ2-5; possible D gene TRBD2, 5 bases. Trimming stripped 3 bases from V and 3 bases from J, with 14 bases between. The germline gives CDR1 DFQATT, CDR2 SNEGSKA (reference sequence). The CDR3 is 14 residues long. The CDR3 protein is CSASDPGREETQYF. The CDR3 region has the DNA TGCAGTGCTAGTGACCCGGGGAGAGAAGAGACCCAGTACTTC.

V is TRBV7-2 and J is TRBJ1-3; D possibly corresponds to TRBD1 (5 bases). With 1 base removed from V and 2 bases from J, the gap between germline ends came to 9 bases. The CDR3 has 15 residues. Germline loops: CDR1 SGHTA, CDR2 FQGNSA. CDR3 sequence (DNA): TGTGCCAGCAGCTTAGTCTCAGGGCCTGGAAACACCATATATTTT. Translating it yields CASSLVSGPGNTIYF.

The chain couples TRBV3-1 (or the pseudogene TRBV3-2) to TRBJ2-3; 7 nucleotides agree with TRBD2. V trimming: 4 bases; J trimming: 3 bases; junction bases outside the gene matches: 13. CDR3 length: 17 residues. Germline V gene data show CDR1 as LGHDT and CDR2 as YNNKEL (reference sequence). In DNA, the CDR3 is TGTGCCAGCAGCCCCCTCGCGGGTAGGGGAGGGACAGATACGCAGTATTTT. It yields the protein CASSPLAGRGGTDTQYF.

This chain joins TRBV11-2 and TRBJ2-1; D is perhaps TRBD1 (6 bases). This CDR3 has 17 residues. V was shortened by 5 bases and J by 12 bases, with 29 bases between the two germline ends. Germline CDR1 reads SGHAT; CDR2 reads FQNNGV. CDR3 amino acids: CASSARGGGVALKGQFF. CDR3 DNA sequence: TGTGCCAGCAGCGCCAGGGGTGGGGGCGTCGCCCTGAAGGGGCAGTTCTTC.

The rearrangement joins TRBV7-9 to TRBJ1-6, with D perhaps matching TRBD1 (5 bases). The CDR3 is made up of 15 amino acids. V lost 5 bases to trimming and J lost 9 bases, with 17 bases between them. In germline, CDR1 is SEHNR, CDR2 FQNEAQ (reference sequence). The CDR3 reads CASSLDTPFGSPLHF. DNA for the CDR3: TGTGCCAGCAGCCTGGACACCCCCTTTGGTTCACCCCTCCACTTT.

The chain couples TRBV5-6 to TRBJ1-1, with 9 positions matching TRBD1. This CDR3 is built from 13 residues. CDR1 is SGHDT and CDR2 is YYEEEE in the germline V gene. The V segment lost 4 bases and the J segment 10 bases; nucleotides outside the gene matches: 8. Here the CDR3 reads CASSRTGVGGAFF. As DNA, the CDR3 is TGTGCCAGCAGCAGGACAGGGGTTGGCGGAGCTTTCTTT.

The chain carries TRBV15 and TRBJ1-2; no firm D call. The CDR3 loop spans 13 amino acids. Trimming shortened V by 4 bases and J by 2 bases, and 8 bases separated the two germline ends. Germline V gene sequence: CDR1 LNHNV, CDR2 YYDKDF (reference sequence). The CDR3 is CATSMGSNYGYTF. The CDR3, as DNA: TGTGCCACCAGCATGGGTAGCAACTATGGCTACACCTTC.

The V call is TRBV5-1, the J call TRBJ1-2, with D uncertain. Trimming pared 0 bases from V and 0 bases from J, leaving 3 bases between. This CDR3 has 13 amino acids. Germline CDR1 and CDR2: SGHRS and YFSETQ. The CDR3 protein is CASSLAANYGYTF. Written as DNA, the CDR3 is TGCGCCAGCAGCTTGGCGGCTAACTATGGCTACACCTTC.

This clone was counted a single time. This chain connects TRBV23-1 to TRBJ2-7; D may be TRBD2 (7 bases). TRBV23-1 is designated an ORF whose function remains uncertain. The CDR3 totals 16 residues. Deletions cut 7 bases from V and 3 bases from J, with 22 bases between. The CDR3 nucleotides are TGCGCCAGCACCCAAAGGGGGGGGTGGGGGCACTACGAGCAGTACTTC. Its translation is CASTQRGGWGHYEQYF.

V gene TRBV11-2 combines with J gene TRBJ1-4, with 7 bases that match TRBD1. The junction had 6 bases not matched to a gene; V was cut back by 3 bases and J by 8 bases. The CDR3 is 14 residues long. Germline assignment: CDR1 SGHAT and CDR2 FQNNGV. In DNA, the CDR3 is TGTGCCAGCAGCTTGACAGGGTCGGGGGAAAAACTGTTTTTT. Encoded protein: CASSLTGSGEKLFF.

The J gene is TRBJ1-1, the V gene TRBV7-2, with a weak D call TRBD1 (5 bases). V was clipped by 5 bases and J by 0 bases, with 10 bases between them. CDR1 is SGHTA and CDR2 is FQGNSA in the germline V gene. This CDR3 spans 14 amino acids. In DNA, the CDR3 is TGTGCCAGCAGCACAACAGGACTGAACACTGAAGCTTTCTTT. It specifies CASSTTGLNTEAFF.

Only one count was recorded for this clone. The V call is TRBV5-6, the J call TRBJ1-4, with D possibly TRBD1 on 5 matching bases. Germline CDR1 SGHDT, CDR2 YYEEEE. V lost 0 bases and J 7 bases, leaving 16 bases between the germline ends. The CDR3 sequence is 16 residues long. The CDR3 is CASSLVKGNIREKLFF. Written as DNA, the CDR3 is TGTGCCAGCAGCTTGGTTAAGGGGAATATCCGTGAAAAACTGTTTTTT. Full variable domain (missing parts from reference TRBV5-6 and TRBJ1-4): DAGVTQSPTHLIKTRGQQVTLRCSPKSGHDTVSWYQQALGQGPQFIFQYYEEEERQRGNFPDRFSGHQFPNYSSELNVNALLLGDSALYLCASSLVKGNIREKLFFGSGTQLSVL.

This rearrangement joins TRBV5-4 to TRBJ2-1; 12 bases are a match to TRBD2. V shed 0 bases and J 9 bases; nucleotides not matched to a gene: 1. The CDR3 length is 14 residues. CDR1 is SGHNT, CDR2 YYREEE, per germline (reference sequence). The CDR3 nucleotides read TGTGCCAGCAGCTTGGAACTAGCGGGGGGTGAGCAGTTCTTC. Translating gives CASSLELAGGEQFF.

V is TRBV6-6 and J is TRBJ1-2; no reliable D call. Germline V CDR1 and CDR2: MNHNY, SVGAGI (reference sequence). V was cut by 8 bases and J by 7 bases, with 8 bases left in between. CDR3 length equals 10 residues. CDR3 bases: TGTGCCAGCGGGCCCGTTGGCTACACCTTC. Its translation is CASGPVGYTF.